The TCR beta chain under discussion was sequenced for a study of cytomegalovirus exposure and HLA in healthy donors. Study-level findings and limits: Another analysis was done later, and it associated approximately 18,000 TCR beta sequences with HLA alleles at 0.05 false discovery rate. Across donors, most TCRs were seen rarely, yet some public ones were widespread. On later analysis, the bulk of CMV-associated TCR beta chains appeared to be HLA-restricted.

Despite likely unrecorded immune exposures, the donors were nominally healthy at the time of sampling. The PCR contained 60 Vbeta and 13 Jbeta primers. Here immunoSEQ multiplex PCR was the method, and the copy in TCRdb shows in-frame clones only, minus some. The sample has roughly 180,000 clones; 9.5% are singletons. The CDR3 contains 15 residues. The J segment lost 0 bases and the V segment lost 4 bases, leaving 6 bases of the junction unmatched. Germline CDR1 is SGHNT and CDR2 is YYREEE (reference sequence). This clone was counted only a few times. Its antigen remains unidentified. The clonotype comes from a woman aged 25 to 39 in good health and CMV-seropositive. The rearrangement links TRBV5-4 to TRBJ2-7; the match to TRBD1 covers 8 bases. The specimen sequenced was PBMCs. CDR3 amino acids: CASSVGQASSYEQYF. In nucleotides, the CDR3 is TGTGCCAGCAGCGTGGGACAGGCGAGCTCCTACGAGCAGTACTTC.